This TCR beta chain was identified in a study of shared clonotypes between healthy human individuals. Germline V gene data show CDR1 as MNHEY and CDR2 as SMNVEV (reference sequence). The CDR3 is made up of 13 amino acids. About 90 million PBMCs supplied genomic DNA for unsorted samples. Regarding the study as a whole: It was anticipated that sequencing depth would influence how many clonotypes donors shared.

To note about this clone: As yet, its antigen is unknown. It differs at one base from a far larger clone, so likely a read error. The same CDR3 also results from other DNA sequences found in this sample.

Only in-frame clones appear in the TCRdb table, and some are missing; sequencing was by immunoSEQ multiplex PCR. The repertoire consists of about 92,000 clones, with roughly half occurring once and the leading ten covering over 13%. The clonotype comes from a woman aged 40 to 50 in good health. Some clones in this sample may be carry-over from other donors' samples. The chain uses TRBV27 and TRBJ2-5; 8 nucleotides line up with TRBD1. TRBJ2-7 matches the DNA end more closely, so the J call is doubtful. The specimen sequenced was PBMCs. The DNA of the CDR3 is TGTGCCAGCAGCCAGGGGGCTACCTACGAGCAGTACTTC. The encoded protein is CASSQGATYEQYF.